One and the same sample provided the 27 T cell receptor beta chains below, sequenced in a study of PD-L1 blockade in urothelial cancer. Libraries were prepared by immunoSEQ multiplex PCR; TCRdb keeps only in-frame clonotypes and omits some of them. The profile shows 35,000 to 45,000 clones, more than 80% of them singletons. The sample was PBMCs, taken around atezolizumab (anti-PD-L1) treatment. The origin of the receptors is a man in his sixties or seventies with urothelial cancer.

V is TRBV27 and J is TRBJ1-5; D gene ambiguous. Germline lookup yields CDR1 MNHEY and CDR2 SMNVEV (reference sequence). V was shortened by 1 base and J by 4 bases, with 8 bases between the two germline ends. The CDR3 consists of 14 residues. CDR3 sequence (DNA): TGTGCCAGCAGTTTATTAGGCGGGAATCAGCCCCAGCATTTT. It codes for CASSLLGGNQPQHF.

This chain connects TRBV6-1 to TRBJ2-1; D is ambiguous. V lost 4 bases, J lost 2 bases, and 18 bases lay in between. Germline CDR1 and CDR2: MNHNS and SASEGT. The CDR3 is 17 amino acids. As DNA, the CDR3 is TGTGCCAGCAGTGGCCGGATCGAGACTCTACCCTACAATGAGCAGTTCTTC. As protein: CASSGRIETLPYNEQFF.

The chain has TRBV7-2 and TRBJ2-4; the match to TRBD2 covers 10 bases. Germline CDR1 reads SGHTA; CDR2 reads FQGNSA. The V and J ends lost 1 base and 7 bases, in that order; junction bases with no gene match: 4. The CDR3 length is 15 residues. The CDR3 loop is CASSLDSGRRNIQYF. The CDR3 nucleotides are TGTGCCAGCAGCTTAGATAGCGGGAGGCGGAACATTCAGTACTTC.

The chain links TRBV19 to TRBJ1-5; TRBD1 matches at 7 bases. Trimming took 6 bases from V and 7 from J; bases not matched to a gene: 9. Germline V gene lookup returns CDR1 LNHDA and CDR2 SQIVND (reference sequence). The CDR3 contains 14 residues. Written as DNA, the CDR3 is TGTGCCAGTAGGCTAGGGGGCGGAGGGCAGCCCCAGCATTTT. Residues: CASRLGGGGQPQHF.

This rearrangement joins TRBV28 to TRBJ2-2; 7 bases align to TRBD2. This CDR3 is 11 amino acids long. The trim removed 8 bases at V and 7 bases at J, leaving 1 base unmatched. The germline gives CDR1 MDHEN, CDR2 SYDVKM. Here the CDR3 DNA reads TGTGCCAGCTGGGGGGGCGGGGAGCTGTTTTTT. It codes for CASWGGGELFF.

This clone was seen more than once but under ten times. The chain employs TRBV5-6 and TRBJ1-5; D remains ambiguous. With 4 bases removed from V and 0 bases from J, the gap between germline ends came to 11 bases. Germline CDR1 and CDR2: SGHDT and YYEEEE. The CDR3 runs 15 residues. Here the CDR3 DNA reads TGTGCCAGCAGCCCCAGCGGAAATAGCAATCAGCCCCAGCATTTT. It translates to CASSPSGNSNQPQHF.

The chain joins TRBV9 to TRBJ2-5; 10 bases fit TRBD1. The CDR3 is 16 amino acids. The germline V gene has CDR1 SGDLS and CDR2 YYNGEE. V lost 4 bases to trimming and J lost 1 base; unmatched junction nucleotides: 7. The CDR3 nucleotides read TGTGCCAGCAGCACCCGGGACAGGGGACTCCAAGAGACCCAGTACTTC. Protein: CASSTRDRGLQETQYF. The whole variable domain, filled in from reference TRBV9 and TRBJ2-5, reads DSGVTQTPKHLITATGQRVTLRCSPRSGDLSVYWYQQSLDQGLQFLIQYYNGEERAKGNILERFSAQQFPDLHSELNLSSLELGDSALYFCASSTRDRGLQETQYFGPGTRLLVL.

This clone was observed a handful of times. The chain uses TRBV7-2 and TRBJ1-5, with 8 bases lining up with TRBD1. V was clipped by 1 base and J by 7 bases; unmatched bases: 12. The CDR3 covers 17 residues. Germline V lookup: CDR1 SGHTA, CDR2 FQGNSA. The CDR3 loop reads CASSLGTGYTKSQPQHF. In DNA form, the CDR3 reads TGTGCCAGCAGCTTAGGGACAGGGTATACTAAAAGCCAGCCCCAGCATTTT.

The J gene is TRBJ2-2, the V gene TRBV11-2, with TRBD2 as a possible D gene (5 bases). Trimming stripped 1 base from V and 5 bases from J, with 17 bases between. The CDR3 extends over 17 amino acids. Per germline, CDR1 SGHAT and CDR2 FQNNGV. CDR3 DNA sequence: TGTGCCAGCAGCTTAGGGCAACGTGGGAGAGAGACCGGGGAGCTGTTTTTT. Translating it yields CASSLGQRGRETGELFF.

This CDR3 reads CASSSGTSGRAGELFF. The CDR3 nucleotides read TGTGCCAGCAGTTCCGGGACTAGCGGGAGAGCCGGGGAGCTGTTTTTT. The chain carries TRBV28 and TRBJ2-2; 14 bases align to TRBD2. The CDR3 runs to 16 residues. Trimming at V came to 4 bases and at J to 6 bases, leaving 4 bases not matched to a gene. The germline gives CDR1 MDHEN, CDR2 SYDVKM. The full variable domain, its missing parts supplied by reference TRBV28 and TRBJ2-2, is DVKVTQSSRYLVKRTGEKVFLECVQDMDHENMFWYRQDPGLGLRLIYFSYDVKMKEKGDIPEGYSVSREKKERFSLILESASTNQTSMYLCASSSGTSGRAGELFFGEGSRLTVL.

The CDR3 DNA is TGCAGCGGGGGAGACCGAGGGGAGCTGTTTTTT. Translation gives CSGGDRGELFF. The rearrangement uses TRBV29-1 and TRBJ2-2; the D gene is possibly TRBD2 (5 bases). V was clipped by 7 bases and J by 8 bases, with 11 bases between them. Germline V CDR1 and CDR2: SQVTM, ANQGSEA. The CDR3 runs to 11 residues.

The chain carries TRBV10-3 and TRBJ1-5; 9 bases line up with TRBD1. V trimming: 7 bases; J trimming: 2 bases; junction bases outside the gene matches: 6. There are 15 residues in the CDR3. Germline CDR1 reads ENHRY; CDR2 reads SYGVKD. CDR3 sequence (DNA): TGTGCCATCAAGGCAGACAGGGGGGGCAATCAGCCCCAGCATTTT. Amino acids: CAIKADRGGNQPQHF.

This clone came up once. This sequence joins TRBV4-2 and TRBJ2-7; TRBD2 agrees at 9 bases. The germline V gene encodes CDR1 LGHNA and CDR2 YNFKEQ. The J segment lost 5 bases and the V segment lost 4 bases, leaving 6 bases of the junction unmatched. This CDR3 spans 14 amino acids. The CDR3 DNA sequence: TGTGCCAGCAGCCCCGCTAGCGGGACCCACGAGCAGTACTTC. It specifies CASSPASGTHEQYF.

V and J are TRBV7-6 and TRBJ2-7, with TRBD2 identical over 9 bases. Germline V CDR1 and CDR2: SGHVS, FNYEAQ. The CDR3 has 14 residues. Trimming at V came to 4 bases and at J to 2 bases, leaving 3 bases not matched to a gene. As DNA, the CDR3 is TGTGCCAGCAGCTCGGGACTAGCCCCCTACGAGCAGTACTTC. Protein product: CASSSGLAPYEQYF.

The V gene is TRBV9, the J gene TRBJ1-1, with 8 bases fitting TRBD1. Unmatched junction bases numbered 9, after V lost 0 bases and J lost 2 bases. This CDR3 contains 17 residues. Germline CDR1 reads SGDLS; CDR2 reads YYNGEE. The CDR3 DNA reads as TGTGCCAGCAGCGTAGACCCCCCAGGGGGCGTTAACACTGAAGCTTTCTTT. This gives the protein CASSVDPPGGVNTEAFF.

J is TRBJ2-7 and V is TRBV23-1, with D unresolved. TRBV23-1 is assigned to the ORF class and has an uncertain function. The CDR3 consists of 18 residues. The V end was cut by 6 bases, the J end by 4 bases, with 28 bases between. The CDR3 DNA follows: TGCGCCAGCAGCCCCCCGGGTGTCGCGACCTTGACTCGGTACGAGCAGTACTTC. As protein: CASSPPGVATLTRYEQYF.

V gene TRBV28 combines with J gene TRBJ2-6, with 12 bases identical to TRBD1. Germline values: CDR1 MDHEN, CDR2 SYDVKM. This CDR3 region has 19 residues. The V and J ends lost 0 bases and 2 bases, in that order; junction bases with no gene match: 5. CDR3 bases: TGTGCCAGCAGTTTATGGGGACAGGGGGCAAGGGCTGGGGCCAACGTCCTGACTTTC. Its translation is CASSLWGQGARAGANVLTF.

The chain combines TRBV5-1 with TRBJ2-1; D may be TRBD2 (6 bases). The V end lost 0 bases, the J end lost 10 bases, and 20 bases lay between the germline ends. This CDR3 is built from 16 residues. CDR1 SGHRS and CDR2 YFSETQ come from the germline V gene. The CDR3 reads CASSLAWASARWEQFF. As DNA, the CDR3 is TGCGCCAGCAGCTTGGCATGGGCTAGCGCCAGATGGGAGCAGTTCTTC.

V is TRBV27 and J is TRBJ1-5, with D possibly being TRBD1 (6 bases). Germline CDR1 is MNHEY and CDR2 is SMNVEV (reference sequence). V lost 2 bases and J lost 1, with 6 bases in between. The CDR3 covers 14 residues. CDR3 nucleotide sequence: TGTGCCAGCAGTTTACAGGGGAGCAATCAGCCCCAGCATTTT. The encoded protein is CASSLQGSNQPQHF.

This chain connects TRBV5-1 to TRBJ2-7; weak D call: TRBD1 (6 bases). The V gene's germline CDR1 is SGHRS and CDR2 YFSETQ. With 0 bases removed from V and 0 bases from J, the gap between germline ends came to 10 bases. This CDR3 contains 15 residues. The CDR3 nucleotides read TGCGCCAGCAGCTTGGGACAGGTCTACTCCTACGAGCAGTACTTC. Translation gives CASSLGQVYSYEQYF.

The chain joins TRBV6-1 to TRBJ2-5; possibly TRBD2 for D (5 bases). The CDR3 covers 13 residues. Germline V gene data show CDR1 as MNHNS and CDR2 as SASEGT. The V end lost 4 bases, the J end lost 1 base, and 7 bases lay between the germline ends. The DNA of the CDR3 is TGTGCCAGCAGTGGAAGCGGCCAAGAGACCCAGTACTTC. It codes for CASSGSGQETQYF.

The gene calls are TRBV18 and TRBJ2-1; no clear D gene. The CDR3 has 15 residues. The V end was cut by 3 bases, the J end by 8 bases, with 17 bases between. The V gene's germline CDR1 is KGHSH and CDR2 LQKENI. The CDR3 here is CASSPQDSRMDEQFF. CDR3 in DNA: TGTGCCAGCTCACCCCAGGATTCACGAATGGATGAGCAGTTCTTC.

The chain joins TRBV19 to TRBJ2-7; 9 bases are shared with TRBD2. Unmatched junction bases numbered 4, after V lost 2 bases and J lost 2 bases. Germline V lookup: CDR1 LNHDA, CDR2 SQIVND (reference sequence). The CDR3 is 15 residues long. CDR3 protein: CASSISSGGPYEQYF. The DNA for the CDR3 is TGTGCCAGTAGTATATCCAGCGGGGGGCCCTACGAGCAGTACTTC.

The V gene is TRBV2, the J gene TRBJ2-1; TRBD2 matches 14 bases. Looked up from germline, CDR1 is SNHLY and CDR2 is FYNNEI. The trim removed 6 bases at V and 1 base at J, leaving 14 bases unmatched. CDR3 size: 20 residues. CDR3 sequence reads: CASRAGTSGRKGESYNEQFF. For the CDR3, the DNA is TGTGCCAGCAGGGCGGGGACTAGCGGGAGAAAGGGGGAATCCTACAATGAGCAGTTCTTC.

For the CDR3, the DNA is TGTGCCACTCGGGAACAGGGGGTTTCTGGAGAGCAGTTCTTC. Encoded protein: CATREQGVSGEQFF. The chain combines TRBV4-2 with TRBJ2-1, with 8 bases matching TRBD1. In germline, CDR1 is LGHNA, CDR2 YNFKEQ. The CDR3 is 14 amino acids. J was trimmed by 10 bases and V by 10 bases; bases with no gene match: 15.

The CDR3 nucleotides read TGTGCCAGCAGGTTCCGGTACAATGAGCAGTTCTTC. The encoded protein is CASRFRYNEQFF. The chain couples TRBV6-6 to TRBJ2-1; D uncertain. In germline, CDR1 is MNHNY, CDR2 SVGAGI (reference sequence). The CDR3 has 12 amino acids. V shed 6 bases and J shed 4 bases, with 7 bases lying between them.

As DNA, the CDR3 is TGTGCCAGCTCGCGAATACAGGGGAATGAGCAGTTCTTC. Translated: CASSRIQGNEQFF. V is TRBV18 and J is TRBJ2-1, with 7 bases fitting TRBD1. This CDR3 spans 13 amino acids. V lost 6 bases, J lost 7 bases, and 6 bases stayed unmatched. The germline V gene encodes CDR1 KGHSH and CDR2 LQKENI.